Sequencing of this T cell receptor beta chain was carried out in a study of graft-versus-host responses after intestinal transplantation. Findings and caveats of the study: Within the allografts of patients who had graft-donor T cell macrochimerism, graft-versus-host to host-versus-graft clonal ratios were high.

The V gene's germline CDR1 is SGHTA and CDR2 FQGNSA. The CDR3 sequence is 13 residues long. V was pared by 3 bases and J by 2 bases, with 7 bases between. Here immunoSEQ multiplex PCR was the method, and the copy in TCRdb shows in-frame clones only, minus some. This table holds 45,000 to 65,000 clones, 85% to 95% found once. Details on this clone: What it binds is not known.

Sequenced here: unstimulated CD4+ T cells sorted from spleen or lymph node cells, sampled before transplant. The chain combines TRBV7-2 with TRBJ1-1; no reliable D call. The clonotype comes from a human donor who was the organ donor for an intestinal transplant. CDR3 nucleotides: TGTGCCAGCAGCTTCTCCCCCAACACTGAAGCTTTCTTT. Protein sequence: CASSFSPNTEAFF.